This T cell receptor beta chain came from a study of T cells in Graves' hyperthyroidism and ophthalmopathy. Among the patients, aged 18 to 65, hyperthyroidism was newly diagnosed and had lasted under 2 months. The diagnostic basis comprised clinical symptoms, serum thyroxine and TRAb, thyroid ultrasound and orbital computed tomography. The study collected blood at first hyperthyroidism diagnosis, before any ophthalmopathy symptoms arose. Regarding the study as a whole: Ophthalmopathy was predicted by the model a median of roughly 6.6 months ahead of onset.

With respect to this clonotype: Its antigen is as yet unknown. A junction boundary mismatches the germline segment, possibly from a read error.

This CDR3 spans 13 amino acids. CDR1 LNHDA and CDR2 SQIVND come from the germline V gene (reference sequence). There were TCR beta CDR3 regions amplified from RNA transcripts. HTBI primers were used for first-round RT-PCR of the TCR CDR3. TCRdb re-called the multiplex PCR reads through MiXCR, storing one row per CDR3 protein. This sample has roughly 150,000 distinct CDR3 sequences, with 9.4% found just once. J is TRBJ1-5 and V is TRBV19; no clear D. The TCR was taken from a woman between 18 and 29 years old with Graves' hyperthyroidism that later progressed to Graves' ophthalmopathy. Sequencing was carried out using blood. CDR3 sequence (DNA): TGTGCCAGTAGAATCGCTGGGGATCAGCCCCAGGATTTT. Encoded protein: CASRIAGDQPQDF.